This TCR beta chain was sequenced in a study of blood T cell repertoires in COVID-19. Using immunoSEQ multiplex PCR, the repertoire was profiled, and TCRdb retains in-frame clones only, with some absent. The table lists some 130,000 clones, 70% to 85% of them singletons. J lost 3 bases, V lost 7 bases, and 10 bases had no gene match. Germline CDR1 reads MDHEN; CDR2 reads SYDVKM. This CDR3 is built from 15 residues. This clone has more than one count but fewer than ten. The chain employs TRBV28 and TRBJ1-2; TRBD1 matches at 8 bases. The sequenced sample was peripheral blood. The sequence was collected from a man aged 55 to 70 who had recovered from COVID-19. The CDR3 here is CASITQGAHDYGYTF. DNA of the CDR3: TGTGCCAGCATCACCCAGGGGGCGCATGACTATGGCTACACCTTC.